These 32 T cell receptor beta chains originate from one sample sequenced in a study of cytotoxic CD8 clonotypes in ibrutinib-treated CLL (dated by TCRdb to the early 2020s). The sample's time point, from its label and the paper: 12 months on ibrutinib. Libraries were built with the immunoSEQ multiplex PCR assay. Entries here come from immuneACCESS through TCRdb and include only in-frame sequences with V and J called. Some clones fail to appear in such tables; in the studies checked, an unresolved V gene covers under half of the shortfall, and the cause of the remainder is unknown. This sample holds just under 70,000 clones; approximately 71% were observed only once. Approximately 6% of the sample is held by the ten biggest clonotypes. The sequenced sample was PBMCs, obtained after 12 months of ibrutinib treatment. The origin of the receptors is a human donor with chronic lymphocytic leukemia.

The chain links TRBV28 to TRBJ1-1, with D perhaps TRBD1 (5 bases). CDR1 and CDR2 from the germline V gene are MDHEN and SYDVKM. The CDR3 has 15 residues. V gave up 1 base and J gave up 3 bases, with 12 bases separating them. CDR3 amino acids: CASSLFNRLDTEAFF. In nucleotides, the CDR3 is TGTGCCAGCAGTTTATTTAACAGGTTGGACACTGAAGCTTTCTTT. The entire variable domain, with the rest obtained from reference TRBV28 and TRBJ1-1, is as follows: DVKVTQSSRYLVKRTGEKVFLECVQDMDHENMFWYRQDPGLGLRLIYFSYDVKMKEKGDIPEGYSVSREKKERFSLILESASTNQTSMYLCASSLFNRLDTEAFFGQGTRLTVV.

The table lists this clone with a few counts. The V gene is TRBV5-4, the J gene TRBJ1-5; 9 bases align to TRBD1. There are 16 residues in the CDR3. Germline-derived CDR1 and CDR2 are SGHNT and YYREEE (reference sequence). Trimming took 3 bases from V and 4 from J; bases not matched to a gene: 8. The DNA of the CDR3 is TGTGCCAGCAGCTATGGACAGGGGTCGGGGAATCAGCCCCAGCATTTT. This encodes CASSYGQGSGNQPQHF.

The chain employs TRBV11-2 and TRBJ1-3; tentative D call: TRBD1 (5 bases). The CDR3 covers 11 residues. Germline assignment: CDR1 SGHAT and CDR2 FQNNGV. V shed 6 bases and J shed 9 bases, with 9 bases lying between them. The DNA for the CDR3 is TGTGCCAGCAGGAGTGGGACCACCATATATTTT. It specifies CASRSGTTIYF.

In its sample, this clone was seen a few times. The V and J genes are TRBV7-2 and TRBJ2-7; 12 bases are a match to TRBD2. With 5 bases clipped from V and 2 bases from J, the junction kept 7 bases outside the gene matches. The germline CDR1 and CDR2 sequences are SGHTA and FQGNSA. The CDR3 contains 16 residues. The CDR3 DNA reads TGTGCCAGCAGCGTAACTAGCGGGGGGCCTGCCTACGAGCAGTACTTC. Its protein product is CASSVTSGGPAYEQYF.

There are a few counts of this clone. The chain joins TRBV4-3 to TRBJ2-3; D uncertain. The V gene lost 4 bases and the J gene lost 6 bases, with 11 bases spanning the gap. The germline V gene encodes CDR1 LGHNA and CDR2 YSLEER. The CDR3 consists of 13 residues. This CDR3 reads CASSPLRLDTQYF. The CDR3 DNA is TGCGCCAGCAGCCCGTTAAGGCTTGATACGCAGTATTTT.

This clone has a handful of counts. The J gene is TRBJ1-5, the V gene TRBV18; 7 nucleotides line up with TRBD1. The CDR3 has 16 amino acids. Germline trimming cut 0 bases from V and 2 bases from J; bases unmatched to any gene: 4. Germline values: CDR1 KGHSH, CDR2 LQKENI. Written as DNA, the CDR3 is TGTGCCAGCTCACCACCTACAGGGGTGGGCAATCAGCCCCAGCATTTT. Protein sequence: CASSPPTGVGNQPQHF.

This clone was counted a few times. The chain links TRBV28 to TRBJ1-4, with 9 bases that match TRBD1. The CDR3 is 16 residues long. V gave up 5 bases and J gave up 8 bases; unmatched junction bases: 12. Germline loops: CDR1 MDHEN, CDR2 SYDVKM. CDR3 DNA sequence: TGTGCCAGCAGTATCTCAACCGGGACAGGGTGGGAAAAACTGTTTTTT. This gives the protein CASSISTGTGWEKLFF.

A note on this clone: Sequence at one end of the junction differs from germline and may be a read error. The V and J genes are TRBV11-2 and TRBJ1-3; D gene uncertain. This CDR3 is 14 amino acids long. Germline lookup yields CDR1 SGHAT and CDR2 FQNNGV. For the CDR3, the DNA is TGTGCCAGCGGCTTTCCTTCCCCTGGAAACACCATATATTTT. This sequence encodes CASGFPSPGNTIYF.

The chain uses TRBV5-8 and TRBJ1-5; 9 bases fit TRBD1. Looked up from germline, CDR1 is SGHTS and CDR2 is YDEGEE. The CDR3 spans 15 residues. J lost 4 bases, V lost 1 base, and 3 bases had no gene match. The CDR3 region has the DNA TGTGCCAGCAGCTTGCCCGGACAGGGGAATCAGCCCCAGCATTTT. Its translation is CASSLPGQGNQPQHF.

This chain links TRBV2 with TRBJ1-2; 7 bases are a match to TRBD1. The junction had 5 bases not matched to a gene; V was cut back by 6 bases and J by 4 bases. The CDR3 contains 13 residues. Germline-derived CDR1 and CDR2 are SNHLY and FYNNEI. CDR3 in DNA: TGTGCCAGCAGCGGCGGGGACAGCTATGGCTACACCTTC. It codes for CASSGGDSYGYTF.

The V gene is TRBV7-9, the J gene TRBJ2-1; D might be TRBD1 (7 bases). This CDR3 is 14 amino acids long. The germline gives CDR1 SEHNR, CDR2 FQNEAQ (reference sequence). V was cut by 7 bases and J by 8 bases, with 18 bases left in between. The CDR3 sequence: CASNTGDFGDEQFF. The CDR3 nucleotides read TGTGCCAGCAACACAGGGGACTTTGGCGATGAGCAGTTCTTC.

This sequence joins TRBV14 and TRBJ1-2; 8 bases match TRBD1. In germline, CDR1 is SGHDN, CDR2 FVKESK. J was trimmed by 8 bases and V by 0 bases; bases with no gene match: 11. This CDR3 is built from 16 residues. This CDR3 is CASSQDWTGIGTGYTF. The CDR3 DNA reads TGTGCCAGCAGCCAAGATTGGACAGGGATAGGAACAGGCTACACCTTC.

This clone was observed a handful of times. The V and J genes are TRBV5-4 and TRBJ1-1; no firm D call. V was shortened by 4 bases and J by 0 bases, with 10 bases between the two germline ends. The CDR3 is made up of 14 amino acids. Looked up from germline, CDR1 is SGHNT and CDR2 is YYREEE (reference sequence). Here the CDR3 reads CASSGYSMNTEAFF. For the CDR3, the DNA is TGTGCCAGCAGCGGGTACAGCATGAACACTGAAGCTTTCTTT.

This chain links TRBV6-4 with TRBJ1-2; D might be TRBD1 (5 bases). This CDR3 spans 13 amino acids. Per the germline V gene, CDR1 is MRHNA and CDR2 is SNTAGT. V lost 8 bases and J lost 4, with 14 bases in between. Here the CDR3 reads CASPGRRSYGYTF. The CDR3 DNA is TGTGCCAGCCCGGGACGGAGGAGCTATGGCTACACCTTC.

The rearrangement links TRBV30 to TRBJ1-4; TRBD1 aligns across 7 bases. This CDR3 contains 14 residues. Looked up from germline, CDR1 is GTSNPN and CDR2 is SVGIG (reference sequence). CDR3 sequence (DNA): TGTGCTTGCTCTCCGGGACAGCACAATGAAAAACTGTTTTTT. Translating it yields CACSPGQHNEKLFF.

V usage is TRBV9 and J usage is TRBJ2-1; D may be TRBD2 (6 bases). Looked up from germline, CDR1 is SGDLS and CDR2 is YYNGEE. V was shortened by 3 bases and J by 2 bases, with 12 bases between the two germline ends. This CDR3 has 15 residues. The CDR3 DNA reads TGTGCCAGCAGCGGAGGACTACCAGCCTACAATGAGCAGTTCTTC. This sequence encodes CASSGGLPAYNEQFF.

The CDR3 DNA sequence: TGTGCCAGCAGCAGACACAGGTATAATTCACCCCTCCACTTT. Residues: CASSRHRYNSPLHF. The V gene is TRBV27, the J gene TRBJ1-6; tentative D call: TRBD1 (5 bases). V lost 6 bases and J 4 bases, leaving 10 bases between the germline ends. CDR1 is MNHEY, CDR2 SMNVEV, per germline (reference sequence). This CDR3 has 14 amino acids.

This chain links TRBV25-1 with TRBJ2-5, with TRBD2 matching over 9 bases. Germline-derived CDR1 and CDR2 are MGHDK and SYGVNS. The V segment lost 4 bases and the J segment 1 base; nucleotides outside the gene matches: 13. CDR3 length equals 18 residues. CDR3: CASSAQWGVAGAQETQYF. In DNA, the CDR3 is TGTGCCAGCAGTGCCCAGTGGGGTGTAGCGGGGGCCCAAGAGACCCAGTACTTC.

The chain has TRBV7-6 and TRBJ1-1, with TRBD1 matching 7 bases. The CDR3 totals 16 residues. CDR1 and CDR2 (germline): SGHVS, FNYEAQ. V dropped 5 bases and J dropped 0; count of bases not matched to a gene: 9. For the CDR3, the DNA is TGTGCCAGCAGCGATGGACAGGCGTTCGTGAACACTGAAGCTTTCTTT. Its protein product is CASSDGQAFVNTEAFF.

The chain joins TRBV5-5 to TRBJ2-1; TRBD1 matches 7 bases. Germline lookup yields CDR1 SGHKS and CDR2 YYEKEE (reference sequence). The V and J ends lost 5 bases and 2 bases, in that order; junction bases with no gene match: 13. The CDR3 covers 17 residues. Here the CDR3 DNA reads TGTGCCAGCAGTTTGACACCCCCGGGACAGACCTACAATGAGCAGTTCTTC. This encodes CASSLTPPGQTYNEQFF. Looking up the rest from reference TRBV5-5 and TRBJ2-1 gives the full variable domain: DAGVTQSPTHLIKTRGQQVTLRCSPISGHKSVSWYQQVLGQGPQFIFQYYEKEERGRGNFPDRFSARQFPNYSSELNVNALLLGDSALYLCASSLTPPGQTYNEQFFGPGTRLTVL.

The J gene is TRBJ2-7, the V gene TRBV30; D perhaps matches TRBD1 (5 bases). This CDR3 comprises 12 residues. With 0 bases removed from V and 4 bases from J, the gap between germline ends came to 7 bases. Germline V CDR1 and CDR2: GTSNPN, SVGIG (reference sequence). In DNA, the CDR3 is TGTGCCTGGAGTGTAAACAGGTACGAGCAGTACTTC. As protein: CAWSVNRYEQYF.

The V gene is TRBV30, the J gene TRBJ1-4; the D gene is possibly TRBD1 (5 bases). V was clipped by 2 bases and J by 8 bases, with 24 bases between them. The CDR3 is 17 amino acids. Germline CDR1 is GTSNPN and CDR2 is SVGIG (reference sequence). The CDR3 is CAWSQPAGPTGGEKLFF. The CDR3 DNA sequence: TGTGCCTGGAGTCAACCGGCAGGGCCGACGGGGGGGGAAAAACTGTTTTTT.

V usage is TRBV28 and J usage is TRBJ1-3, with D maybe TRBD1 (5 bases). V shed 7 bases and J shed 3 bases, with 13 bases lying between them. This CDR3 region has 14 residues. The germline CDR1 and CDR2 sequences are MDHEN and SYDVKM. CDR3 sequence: CASNRGSFGNTIYF. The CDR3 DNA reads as TGTGCCAGCAACCGGGGGTCCTTTGGAAACACCATATATTTT.

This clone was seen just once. As DNA, the CDR3 is TGCGCCAGCAGCTTGAGCGGGGGCTTCTACGAGCAGTACTTC. Its protein product is CASSLSGGFYEQYF. The rearrangement uses TRBV5-1 and TRBJ2-7; 8 positions match TRBD2. V lost 1 base to trimming and J lost 3 bases; unmatched junction nucleotides: 3. CDR3 length: 14 amino acids. Per germline, CDR1 SGHRS and CDR2 YFSETQ. The full variable domain, with the rest looked up from reference TRBV5-1 and TRBJ2-7, is KAGVTQTPRYLIKTRGQQVTLSCSPISGHRSVSWYQQTPGQGLQFLFEYFSETQRNKGNFPGRFSGRQFSNSRSEMNVSTLELGDSALYLCASSLSGGFYEQYFGPGTRLTVT.

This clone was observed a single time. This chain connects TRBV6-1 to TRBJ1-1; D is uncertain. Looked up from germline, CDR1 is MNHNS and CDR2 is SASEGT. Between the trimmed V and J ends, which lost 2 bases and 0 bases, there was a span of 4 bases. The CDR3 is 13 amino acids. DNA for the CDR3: TGTGCCAGCAGTGAATTGTTGAACACTGAAGCTTTCTTT. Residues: CASSELLNTEAFF.

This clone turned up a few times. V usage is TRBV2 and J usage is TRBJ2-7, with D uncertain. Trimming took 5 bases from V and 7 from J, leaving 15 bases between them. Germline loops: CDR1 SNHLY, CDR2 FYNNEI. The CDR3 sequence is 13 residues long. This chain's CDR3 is CASSPTFSGEQYF. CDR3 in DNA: TGTGCCAGCAGTCCGACGTTTTCTGGGGAGCAGTACTTC.

CDR3 amino acids: CAWSGPVSGTSPLHF. DNA for the CDR3: TGTGCCTGGAGTGGTCCGGTGAGCGGGACTTCACCCCTCCACTTT. This chain connects TRBV30 to TRBJ1-6; tentatively, D is TRBD1 (5 bases). Trimming took off 1 base at V and 9 bases at J, with 16 bases between the two ends. The germline V gene encodes CDR1 GTSNPN and CDR2 SVGIG (reference sequence). This CDR3 region has 15 residues. Complete variable domain (other parts from reference TRBV30 and TRBJ1-6): SQTIHQWPATLVQPVGSPLSLECTVEGTSNPNLYWYRQAAGRGLQLLFYSVGIGQISSEVPQNLSASRPQDRQFILSSKKLLLSDSGFYLCAWSGPVSGTSPLHFGNGTRLTVT.

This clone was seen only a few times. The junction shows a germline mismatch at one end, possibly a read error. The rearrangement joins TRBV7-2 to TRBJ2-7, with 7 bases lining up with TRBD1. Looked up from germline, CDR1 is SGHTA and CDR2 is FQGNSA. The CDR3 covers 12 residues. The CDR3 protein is CASSPRIGTVDF. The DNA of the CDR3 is TGTGCCAGCAGCCCCCGGATTGGGACAGTGGACTTC.

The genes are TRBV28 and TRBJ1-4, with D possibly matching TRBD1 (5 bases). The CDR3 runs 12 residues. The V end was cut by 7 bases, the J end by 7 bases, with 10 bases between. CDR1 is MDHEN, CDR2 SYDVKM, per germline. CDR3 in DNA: TGTGCCAGCATGACAGATAGTGAAAAACTGTTTTTT. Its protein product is CASMTDSEKLFF.

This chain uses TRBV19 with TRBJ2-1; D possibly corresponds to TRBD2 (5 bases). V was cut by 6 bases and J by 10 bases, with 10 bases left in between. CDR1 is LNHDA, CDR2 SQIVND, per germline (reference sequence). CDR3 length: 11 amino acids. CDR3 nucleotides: TGTGCCAGTAGGCTGACGGGGGAGCAGTTCTTC. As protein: CASRLTGEQFF.

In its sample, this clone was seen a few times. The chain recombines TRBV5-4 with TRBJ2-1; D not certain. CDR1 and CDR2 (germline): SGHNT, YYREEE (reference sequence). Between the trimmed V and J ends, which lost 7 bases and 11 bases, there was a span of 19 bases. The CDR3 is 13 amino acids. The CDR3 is CASGTVRTQKQFF. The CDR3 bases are TGTGCCAGCGGCACAGTCCGGACGCAAAAGCAGTTCTTC. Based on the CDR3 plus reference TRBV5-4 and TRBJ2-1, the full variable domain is ETGVTQSPTHLIKTRGQQVTLRCSSQSGHNTVSWYQQALGQGPQFIFQYYREEENGRGNFPPRFSGLQFPNYSSELNVNALELDDSALYLCASGTVRTQKQFFGPGTRLTVL.

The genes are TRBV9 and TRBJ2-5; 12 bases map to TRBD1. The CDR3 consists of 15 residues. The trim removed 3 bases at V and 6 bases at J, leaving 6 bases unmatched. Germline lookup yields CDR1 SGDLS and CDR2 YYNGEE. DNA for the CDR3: TGTGCCAGCAGCGAGGGGACAGGGGGCGGGCAGACCCAGTACTTC. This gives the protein CASSEGTGGGQTQYF.